Below, 24 T cell receptor beta chains from the same sample are listed, as sequenced in a study of beta chain features in type 1 diabetes. General study results and limits: Shortening that was moderate but significant affected the TCRB CDR3s of Type 1 diabetes patients in all four CD4+ subsets.

These receptors have no known antigen. Sequenced material consisted of expressed TCRB transcripts (all of the isolated RNA was reverse transcribed). Generated by immunoSEQ multiplex PCR, the TCRdb table keeps only in-frame clones and is missing some. The sample records almost 350,000 clones, approximately 9.7% being singletons. The sequenced sample was central memory CD4+ T cells from blood. The receptor source for this set is a man aged 25-40 years with type 1 diabetes.

The rearrangement joins TRBV9 to TRBJ1-5; no reliable D call. The CDR3 runs 15 residues. Trimming took off 4 bases at V and 5 bases at J, with 16 bases between the two ends. CDR1 is SGDLS and CDR2 is YYNGEE in the germline V gene. Written as DNA, the CDR3 is TGTGCCAGCAGCCTATCCGCATCCGGGGATCAGCCCCAGCATTTT. Its protein product is CASSLSASGDQPQHF.

This clone was seen a few times. V is TRBV9 and J is TRBJ1-6; the match to TRBD1 covers 7 bases. Germline CDR1 SGDLS, CDR2 YYNGEE. CDR3 size: 15 residues. V shed 0 bases, J shed 5 bases, and the junction held 2 bases outside the gene matches. The CDR3 reads CASSVVDRDNSPLHF. The DNA for the CDR3 is TGTGCCAGCAGCGTAGTAGACAGGGATAATTCACCCCTCCACTTT.

The genes are TRBV5-1 and TRBJ1-2, with 8 bases matching TRBD1. V gave up 5 bases and J gave up 8 bases; unmatched junction bases: 17. The germline V gene has CDR1 SGHRS and CDR2 YFSETQ. CDR3 length: 16 residues. Here the CDR3 reads CASSPLDQQGEKGYTF. Written as DNA, the CDR3 is TGCGCCAGCAGTCCCTTGGATCAACAGGGGGAAAAGGGCTACACCTTC.

The sample holds a few counts of this clone. The chain couples TRBV30 to TRBJ2-2; possible D gene TRBD1, 5 bases. The CDR3 is 16 residues long. Germline lookup yields CDR1 GTSNPN and CDR2 SVGIG (reference sequence). With 0 bases removed from V and 3 bases from J, the gap between germline ends came to 14 bases. In DNA form, the CDR3 reads TGTGCCTGGAGTGTAAGGGGCTACGATCACACCGGGGAGCTGTTTTTT. Encoded protein: CAWSVRGYDHTGELFF.

This clone has a handful of counts. The chain recombines TRBV2 with TRBJ2-5, with TRBD1 matching 7 bases. V lost 3 bases, J lost 4 bases, and 11 bases stayed unmatched. CDR3 length: 16 amino acids. Germline CDR1 reads SNHLY; CDR2 reads FYNNEI. The CDR3 is CASSERGGSGGETQYF. CDR3 sequence (DNA): TGTGCCAGCAGTGAGAGAGGGGGCAGTGGAGGAGAGACCCAGTACTTC.

This clone was counted between two and nine times. The chain uses TRBV10-2 and TRBJ1-5, with a possible D match to TRBD1 (6 bases). Trimming left V 3 bases short and J 2 bases short, with 11 bases between. There are 15 residues in the CDR3. Germline-derived CDR1 and CDR2 are WSHSY and SAAADI. CDR3 sequence (DNA): TGCGCCAGCAGTGACCAGGGGCCGGGCAATCAGCCCCAGCATTTT. Protein product: CASSDQGPGNQPQHF.

The gene calls are TRBV11-2 and TRBJ1-1, with D possibly TRBD1 on 5 matching bases. The length of the CDR3 is 12 residues. V was clipped by 3 bases and J by 7 bases, with 9 bases between them. Looked up from germline, CDR1 is SGHAT and CDR2 is FQNNGV. CDR3 loop: CASSLQGIEAFF. The CDR3 DNA is TGTGCCAGCAGCTTGCAGGGTATTGAAGCTTTCTTT.

This clone was counted at least ten times. The chain couples TRBV2 to TRBJ1-2; no firm D call. The CDR3 length is 13 residues. V dropped 1 base and J dropped 3 bases, with 6 bases sitting between them. Per germline, CDR1 SNHLY and CDR2 FYNNEI. CDR3 sequence reads: CASSEGLDYGYTF. The CDR3 DNA follows: TGTGCCAGCAGTGAAGGCCTGGACTATGGCTACACCTTC.

The chain employs TRBV4-3 and TRBJ1-2, with D unclear. Germline-derived CDR1 and CDR2 are LGHNA and YSLEER. Trimming cost V 4 bases and J 7 bases, with 16 bases left between them. CDR3 size: 14 residues. DNA for the CDR3: TGCGCCAGCAGCCTCTTGGGCGGGAGCAGTGGCTACACCTTC. Its protein is CASSLLGGSSGYTF.

This clone was counted a few times. The chain is built from TRBV5-1 and TRBJ1-2, with 8 bases fitting TRBD1. The germline V gene has CDR1 SGHRS and CDR2 YFSETQ. CDR3 length: 13 amino acids. V lost 5 bases, J lost 6 bases, and 6 bases stayed unmatched. For the CDR3, the DNA is TGCGCCAGCAGAGCCGGGACAGGAGATGGCTACACCTTC. Amino acid sequence: CASRAGTGDGYTF.

The J gene is TRBJ1-1, the V gene TRBV14; a weak D match, TRBD1 (5 bases). This CDR3 spans 13 amino acids. Germline CDR1 SGHDN, CDR2 FVKESK. Trimming pared 3 bases from V and 11 bases from J, leaving 16 bases between. CDR3 loop: CASSQGSPGGAFF. Written as DNA, the CDR3 is TGTGCCAGCAGCCAGGGGTCGCCTGGGGGGGCTTTCTTT.

This clone was seen a handful of times. Other DNA sequences from this sample encode an identical CDR3 as well. V is TRBV30 and J is TRBJ1-1, with D possibly being TRBD1 (6 bases). The germline V gene has CDR1 GTSNPN and CDR2 SVGIG (reference sequence). The CDR3 length is 13 residues. The V end was cut by 3 bases, the J end by 2 bases, with 10 bases between. The CDR3 nucleotides read TGTGCCTGGAGAGGACAGCTTAACACTGAAGCTTTCTTT. This translates into CAWRGQLNTEAFF.

This clone was observed at least ten times. This rearrangement joins TRBV6-5 to TRBJ1-5; D possibly corresponds to TRBD1 (5 bases). V lost 6 bases to trimming and J lost 6 bases, with 12 bases between them. Germline CDR1 is MNHEY and CDR2 is SVGAGI. The CDR3 sequence is 13 residues long. In DNA form, the CDR3 reads TGTGCCAGCAGCCCTGGGGGGACTCAGCCCCAGCATTTT. This codes for CASSPGGTQPQHF.

This clone was observed a few times. The genes are TRBV7-2 and TRBJ2-7, with D perhaps matching TRBD1 or TRBD2 (5 bases each). This CDR3 comprises 14 residues. Trimming left V 5 bases short and J 0 bases short, with 11 bases between. Germline values: CDR1 SGHTA, CDR2 FQGNSA. CDR3 sequence (DNA): TGTGCCAGCAGCCCCCGGGGCAGCTCCTACGAGCAGTACTTC. This translates into CASSPRGSSYEQYF. Supplemented by reference TRBV7-2 and TRBJ2-7, the full variable domain reads GAGVSQSPSNKVTEKGKDVELRCDPISGHTALYWYRQSLGQGLEFLIYFQGNSAPDKSGLPSDRFSAERTGGSVSTLTIQRTQQEDSAVYLCASSPRGSSYEQYFGPGTRLTVT.

Notes on this clone: A junction end diverges from the germline sequence, so it may reflect a read error. This sequence joins TRBV19 and TRBJ1-2, with 7 bases lining up with TRBD1. The CDR3 has 13 residues. In germline, CDR1 is LNHDA, CDR2 SQIVND (reference sequence). The CDR3 DNA reads TGTGCCAGTAGTTCACGACAGGGAGCCCAAACTGCCTTC. It yields the protein CASSSRQGAQTAF.

This CDR3 is CASSPIVSDTEAFF. CDR3 DNA sequence: TGTGCCAGCAGCCCTATAGTTTCCGACACTGAAGCTTTCTTT. The J gene is TRBJ1-1, the V gene TRBV5-6; D is unclear. The germline CDR1 and CDR2 sequences are SGHDT and YYEEEE. The CDR3 has 14 amino acids. V gave up 4 bases and J gave up 3 bases, with 13 bases separating them.

The V gene is TRBV10-1, the J gene TRBJ2-7, with 9 bases fitting TRBD1. The CDR3 sequence is 13 residues long. CDR1 WNHNN and CDR2 SYGVQD come from the germline V gene (reference sequence). V lost 5 bases and J lost 5; bases outside the gene matches: 4. The CDR3 spells CASSLDRGDEQYF. In nucleotides, the CDR3 is TGCGCCAGCAGTCTCGACAGGGGGGACGAGCAGTACTTC.

This clone is a singleton in its sample. J is TRBJ2-1 and V is TRBV23-1, with TRBD2 identical over 7 bases. TRBV23-1 is designated an ORF whose function remains uncertain. The CDR3 extends over 18 amino acids. Germline trimming cut 4 bases from V and 7 bases from J; bases unmatched to any gene: 19. The CDR3 bases are TGCGCCAGCAGTCCGATTTATCTTGGGTCCTGGGGGGGGAATGAGCAGTTCTTC. It codes for CASSPIYLGSWGGNEQFF.

The rearrangement links TRBV19 to TRBJ1-2, with D perhaps TRBD1 (6 bases). This CDR3 contains 14 residues. V was trimmed by 5 bases and J by 4 bases, leaving 14 bases between them. The germline gives CDR1 LNHDA, CDR2 SQIVND (reference sequence). The CDR3 region is CASSWGGATYGYTF. Here the CDR3 DNA reads TGTGCCAGTAGTTGGGGGGGCGCGACCTATGGCTACACCTTC.

This clone was picked up a small number of times. The chain uses TRBV30 and TRBJ2-7; possibly TRBD1 for D (7 bases). The V end was cut by 2 bases, the J end by 3 bases, with 20 bases between. The CDR3 has 16 residues. Germline V CDR1 and CDR2: GTSNPN, SVGIG (reference sequence). The CDR3 DNA is TGTGCCTGGAGTCCCGCCCCCGGGACAGCGGGCTACGAGCAGTACTTC. Its protein product is CAWSPAPGTAGYEQYF. Supplemented by reference TRBV30 and TRBJ2-7, the full variable domain reads SQTIHQWPATLVQPVGSPLSLECTVEGTSNPNLYWYRQAAGRGLQLLFYSVGIGQISSEVPQNLSASRPQDRQFILSSKKLLLSDSGFYLCAWSPAPGTAGYEQYFGPGTRLTVT.

This clone appeared a few times. The chain has TRBV29-1 and TRBJ2-7, with 7 bases lining up with TRBD1. The germline gives CDR1 SQVTM, CDR2 ANQGSEA. V lost 5 bases and J lost 0; bases outside the gene matches: 10. The length of the CDR3 is 15 residues. The CDR3, as DNA: TGCAGCGTTCTGCAGCTACAGGGGACCTCCTACGAGCAGTACTTC. Its translation is CSVLQLQGTSYEQYF.

The genes are TRBV20-1 and TRBJ2-7; D is perhaps TRBD1 or TRBD2 (5 bases each). The CDR3 contains 10 residues. CDR1 is DFQATT and CDR2 is SNEGSKA in the germline V gene (reference sequence). CDR3 sequence (DNA): TGCAGAATGGGCTGGGGGGAGCAGTACTTC. It specifies CRMGWGEQYF.

This clone was seen a handful of times. This chain joins TRBV19 and TRBJ2-1; possibly TRBD2 for D (7 bases). There are 15 residues in the CDR3. Per the germline V gene, CDR1 is LNHDA and CDR2 is SQIVND (reference sequence). V lost 3 bases and J lost 4, with 13 bases in between. CDR3 DNA: TGTGCCAGTAGTATCTTGGGGGGGCGTTACAATGAGCAGTTCTTC. It encodes CASSILGGRYNEQFF.

V gene TRBV11-2 combines with J gene TRBJ1-1; 8 bases agree with TRBD1. Per germline, CDR1 SGHAT and CDR2 FQNNGV. V dropped 4 bases and J dropped 9; count of bases not matched to a gene: 16. The CDR3 spans 16 residues. The CDR3 DNA follows: TGTGCCAGCAGCTCGAGACTCGGACAGGGAGGTGGAAAAGCTTTCTTT. Translating gives CASSSRLGQGGGKAFF.